The sequence of this T cell receptor beta chain was determined in a study of post-analysis software for immune sequencing data. Study in general: Multiple sclerosis in the patients followed relapsing-remitting, secondary progressive and progressive-relapsing courses.

Carried by the TCR beta cDNA libraries were unique molecular identifiers. MiXCR, applied by TCRdb to the PCR reads, yields one record per CDR3 protein. The table includes 250,000 to 300,000 distinct CDR3 sequences, 35% to 40% detected once. Trimming took 0 bases from V and 7 from J, leaving 6 bases between them. The CDR3 is 12 amino acids. Germline V gene lookup returns CDR1 LGHDT and CDR2 YNNKEL (reference sequence). The study, taken as a whole, reports: There were a handful of TRBV segments more frequent in patients than controls, and TRBV5-6, TRBV5-1 and TRBV20-1 were among them. When compared against controls, multiple sclerosis patients showed significantly lower normalized Chao1 diversity.

This clonotype was observed at least ten times. Its antigen is as yet unknown. This clonotype was sampled from a girl aged 10 to 17 with multiple sclerosis. The V call is TRBV3-1, the J call TRBJ1-2; no clear D gene. Sequencing was done on a sample of blood. The CDR3 bases are TGTGCCAGCAGCCAAGACTGGGGTGGCTACACCTTC. Residues: CASSQDWGGYTF.